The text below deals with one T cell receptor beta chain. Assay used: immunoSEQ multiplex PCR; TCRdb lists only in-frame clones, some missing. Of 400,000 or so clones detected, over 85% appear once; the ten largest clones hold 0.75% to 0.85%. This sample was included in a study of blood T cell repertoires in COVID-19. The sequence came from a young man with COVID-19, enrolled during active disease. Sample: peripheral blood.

In DNA, the CDR3 is TGTGCCAGCAGTTCCCGGGAGGGGCGGTACAATGAGCAGTTCTTC. It translates to CASSSREGRYNEQFF. The chain combines TRBV5-6 with TRBJ2-1; 8 bases fit TRBD2. The CDR3 length is 15 residues. Germline V gives CDR1 SGHDT, CDR2 YYEEEE. J lost 4 bases, V lost 5 bases, and 8 bases had no gene match.